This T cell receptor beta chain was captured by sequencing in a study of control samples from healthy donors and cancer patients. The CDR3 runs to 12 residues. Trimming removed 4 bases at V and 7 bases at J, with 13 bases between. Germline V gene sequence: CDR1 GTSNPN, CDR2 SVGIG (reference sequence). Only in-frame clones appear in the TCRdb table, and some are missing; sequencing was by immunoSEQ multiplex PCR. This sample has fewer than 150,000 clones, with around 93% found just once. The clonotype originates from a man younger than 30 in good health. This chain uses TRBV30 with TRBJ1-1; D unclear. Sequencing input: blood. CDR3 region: CAWNRVVGEAFF. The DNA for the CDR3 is TGTGCCTGGAATCGGGTCGTGGGTGAAGCTTTCTTT.